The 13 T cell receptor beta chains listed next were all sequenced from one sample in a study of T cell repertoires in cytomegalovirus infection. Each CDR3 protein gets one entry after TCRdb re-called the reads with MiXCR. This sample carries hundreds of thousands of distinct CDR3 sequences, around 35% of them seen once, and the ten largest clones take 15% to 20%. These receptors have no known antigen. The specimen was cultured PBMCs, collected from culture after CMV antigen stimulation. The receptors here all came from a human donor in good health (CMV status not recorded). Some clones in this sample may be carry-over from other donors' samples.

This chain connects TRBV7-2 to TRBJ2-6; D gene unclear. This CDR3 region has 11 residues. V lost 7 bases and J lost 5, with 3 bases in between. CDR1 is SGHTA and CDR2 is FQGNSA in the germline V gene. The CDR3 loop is CASIWANVLTF. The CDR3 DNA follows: TGTGCCAGCATCTGGGCCAACGTCCTGACTTTC.

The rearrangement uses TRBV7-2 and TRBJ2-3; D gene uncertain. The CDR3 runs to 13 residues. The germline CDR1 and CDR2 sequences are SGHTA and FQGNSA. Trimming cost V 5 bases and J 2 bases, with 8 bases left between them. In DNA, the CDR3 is TGTGCCAGCAGCCCTATGGACACAGATACGCAGTATTTT. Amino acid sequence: CASSPMDTDTQYF.

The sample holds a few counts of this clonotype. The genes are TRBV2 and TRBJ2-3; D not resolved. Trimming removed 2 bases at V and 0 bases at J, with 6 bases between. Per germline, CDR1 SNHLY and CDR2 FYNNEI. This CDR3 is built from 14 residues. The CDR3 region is CASSEIQSTDTQYF. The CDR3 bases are TGTGCCAGCAGTGAAATTCAGAGCACAGATACGCAGTATTTT.

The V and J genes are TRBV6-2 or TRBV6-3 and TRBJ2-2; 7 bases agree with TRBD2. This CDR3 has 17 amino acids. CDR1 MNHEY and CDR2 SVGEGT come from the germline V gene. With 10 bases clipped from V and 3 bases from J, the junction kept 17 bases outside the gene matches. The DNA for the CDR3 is TGTGCCACTCTTCCCCACGCAAGCGGGGCGGACACCGGGGAGCTGTTTTTT. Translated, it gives CATLPHASGADTGELFF.

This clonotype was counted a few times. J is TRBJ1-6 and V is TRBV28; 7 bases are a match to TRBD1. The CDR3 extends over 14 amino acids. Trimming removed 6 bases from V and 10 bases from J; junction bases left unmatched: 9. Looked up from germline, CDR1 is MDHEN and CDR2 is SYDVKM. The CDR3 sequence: CASSFRDSASPLHF. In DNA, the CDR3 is TGTGCCAGCAGCTTTCGGGACAGTGCATCACCCCTCCACTTT. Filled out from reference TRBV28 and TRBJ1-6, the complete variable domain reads DVKVTQSSRYLVKRTGEKVFLECVQDMDHENMFWYRQDPGLGLRLIYFSYDVKMKEKGDIPEGYSVSREKKERFSLILESASTNQTSMYLCASSFRDSASPLHFGNGTRLTVT.

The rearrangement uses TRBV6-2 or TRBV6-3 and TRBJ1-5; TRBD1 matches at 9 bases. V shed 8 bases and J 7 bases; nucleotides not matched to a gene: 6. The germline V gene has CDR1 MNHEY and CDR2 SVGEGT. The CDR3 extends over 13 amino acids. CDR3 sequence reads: CASGRTGEQPQHF. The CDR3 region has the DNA TGTGCCAGCGGTAGGACAGGGGAACAGCCCCAGCATTTT.

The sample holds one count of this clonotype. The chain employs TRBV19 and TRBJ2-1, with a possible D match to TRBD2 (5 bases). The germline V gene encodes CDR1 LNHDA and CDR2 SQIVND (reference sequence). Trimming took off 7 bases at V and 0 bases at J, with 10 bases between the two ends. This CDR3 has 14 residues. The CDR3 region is CASTEGSSYNEQFF. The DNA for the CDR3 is TGTGCCAGTACGGAAGGGAGCTCCTACAATGAGCAGTTCTTC.

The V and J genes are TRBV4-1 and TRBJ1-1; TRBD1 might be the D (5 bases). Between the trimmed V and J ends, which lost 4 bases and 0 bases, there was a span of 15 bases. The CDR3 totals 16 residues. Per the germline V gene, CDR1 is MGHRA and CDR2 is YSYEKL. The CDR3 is CASSLQVGALNTEAFF. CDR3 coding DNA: TGCGCCAGCAGCCTCCAAGTTGGGGCTTTGAACACTGAAGCTTTCTTT.

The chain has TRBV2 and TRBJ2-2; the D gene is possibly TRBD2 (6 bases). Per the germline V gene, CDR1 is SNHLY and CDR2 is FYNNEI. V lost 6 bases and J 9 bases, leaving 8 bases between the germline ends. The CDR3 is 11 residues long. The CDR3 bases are TGTGCCAGCAGCGGGGACTGGGAGCTGTTTTTT. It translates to CASSGDWELFF.

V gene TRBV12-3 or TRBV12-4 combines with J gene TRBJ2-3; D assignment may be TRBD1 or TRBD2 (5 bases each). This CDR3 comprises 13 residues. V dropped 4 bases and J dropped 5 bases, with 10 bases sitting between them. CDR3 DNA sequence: TGTGCCAGCAGTTGGCAGGGAGTAGATACGCAGTATTTT. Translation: CASSWQGVDTQYF.

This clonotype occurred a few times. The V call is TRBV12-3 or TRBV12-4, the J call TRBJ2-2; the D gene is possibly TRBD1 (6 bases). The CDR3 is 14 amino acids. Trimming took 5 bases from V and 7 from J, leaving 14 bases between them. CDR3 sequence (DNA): TGTGCCAGCAGTCCAACAGGGTCCGTCGGGGAGCTGTTTTTT. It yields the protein CASSPTGSVGELFF.

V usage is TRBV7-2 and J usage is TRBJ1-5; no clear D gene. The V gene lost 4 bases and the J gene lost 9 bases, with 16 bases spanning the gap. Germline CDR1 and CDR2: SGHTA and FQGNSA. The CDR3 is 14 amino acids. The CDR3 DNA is TGTGCCAGCAGCTCCCATTGGGGTCTTAGGCCCCAGCATTTT. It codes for CASSSHWGLRPQHF.

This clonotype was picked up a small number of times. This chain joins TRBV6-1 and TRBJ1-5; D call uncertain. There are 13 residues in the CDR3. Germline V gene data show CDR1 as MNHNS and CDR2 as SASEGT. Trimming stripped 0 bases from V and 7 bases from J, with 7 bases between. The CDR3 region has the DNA TGTGCCAGCAGTGAAGCGCGGGGACAGCCCCAGCATTTT. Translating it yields CASSEARGQPQHF.